This T cell receptor (beta chain) was observed in a study of CD8+CD57+ T cells in acquired aplastic anemia. Study details: Yields of DNA that came from sorted CD4+ and CD8+ cells averaged roughly 3.2 ug.

Patients selected for sequencing had displayed CD8+CD57+ cell expansion by flow cytometry. Each patient carried a diagnosis of severe acquired aplastic anemia. This clonotype was observed a single time. Its matching antigen is unknown. General study results and limits: Patients and controls shared twenty-nine CD8+ CDR3 sequences.

Genomic DNA templated the TCR beta VDJ and CDR3 profiling. One entry per CDR3 protein results from TCRdb running MiXCR on the reads. The sample has some 200,000 distinct CDR3 sequences, around 50% seen once; the top ten hold just under 20%. Between the trimmed V and J ends, which lost 2 bases and 9 bases, there was a span of 25 bases. There are 17 residues in the CDR3. Looked up from germline, CDR1 is SGHVS and CDR2 is FNYEAQ. The sequence was obtained from a human donor with aplastic anemia. Sequencing was performed on sorted CD4+, CD8+, or CD8+CD57+ T cells (not recorded which) from PBMCs. The rearrangement uses TRBV7-6 and TRBJ2-5; the D call may be TRBD1 or TRBD2 (6 bases each). This CDR3 is CASSLNSGTGKNQPQYF. CDR3 DNA: TGTGCCAGCAGCTTAAATAGCGGAACAGGGAAAAATCAGCCCCAGTACTTC. The full variable domain, its missing parts supplied by reference TRBV7-6 and TRBJ2-5, is GAGVSQSPRYKVTKRGQDVALRCDPISGHVSLYWYRQALGQGPEFLTYFNYEAQQDKSGLPNDRFSAERPEGSISTLTIQRTEQRDSAMYRCASSLNSGTGKNQPQYFGPGTRLLVL.